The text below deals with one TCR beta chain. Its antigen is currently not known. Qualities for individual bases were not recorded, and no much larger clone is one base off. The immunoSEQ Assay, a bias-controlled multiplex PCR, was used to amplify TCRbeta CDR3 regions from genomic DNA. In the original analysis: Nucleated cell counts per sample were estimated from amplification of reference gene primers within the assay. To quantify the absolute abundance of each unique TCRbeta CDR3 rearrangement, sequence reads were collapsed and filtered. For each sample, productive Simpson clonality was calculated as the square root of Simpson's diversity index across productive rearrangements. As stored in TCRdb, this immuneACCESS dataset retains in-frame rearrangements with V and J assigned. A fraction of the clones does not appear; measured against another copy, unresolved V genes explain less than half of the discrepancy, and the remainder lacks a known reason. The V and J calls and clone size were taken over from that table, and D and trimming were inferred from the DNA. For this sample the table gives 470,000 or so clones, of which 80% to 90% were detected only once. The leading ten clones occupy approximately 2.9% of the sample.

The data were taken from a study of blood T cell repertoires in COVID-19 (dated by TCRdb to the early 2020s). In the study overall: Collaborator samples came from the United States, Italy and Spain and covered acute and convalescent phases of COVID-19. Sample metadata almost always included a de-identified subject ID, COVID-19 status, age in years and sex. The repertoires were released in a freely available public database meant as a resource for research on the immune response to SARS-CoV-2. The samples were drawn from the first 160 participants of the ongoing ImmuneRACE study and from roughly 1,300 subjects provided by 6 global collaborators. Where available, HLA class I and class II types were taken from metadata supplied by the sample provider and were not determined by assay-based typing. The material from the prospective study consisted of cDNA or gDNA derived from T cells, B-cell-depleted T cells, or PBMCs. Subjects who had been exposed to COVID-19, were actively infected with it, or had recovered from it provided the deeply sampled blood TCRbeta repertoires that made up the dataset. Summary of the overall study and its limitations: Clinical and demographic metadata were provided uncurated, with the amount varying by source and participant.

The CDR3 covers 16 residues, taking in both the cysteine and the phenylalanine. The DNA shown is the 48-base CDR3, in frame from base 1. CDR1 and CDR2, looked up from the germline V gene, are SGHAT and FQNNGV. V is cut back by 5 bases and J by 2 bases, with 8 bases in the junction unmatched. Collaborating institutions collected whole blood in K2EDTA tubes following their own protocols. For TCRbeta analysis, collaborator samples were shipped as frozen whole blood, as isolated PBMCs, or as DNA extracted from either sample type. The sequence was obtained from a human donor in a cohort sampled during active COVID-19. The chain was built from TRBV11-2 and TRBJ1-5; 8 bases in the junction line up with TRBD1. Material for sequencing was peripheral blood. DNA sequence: TGTGCCAGCAGCACATACAGGGGGGGTGGCAATCAGCCCCAGCATTTT. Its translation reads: CASSTYRGGGNQPQHF.